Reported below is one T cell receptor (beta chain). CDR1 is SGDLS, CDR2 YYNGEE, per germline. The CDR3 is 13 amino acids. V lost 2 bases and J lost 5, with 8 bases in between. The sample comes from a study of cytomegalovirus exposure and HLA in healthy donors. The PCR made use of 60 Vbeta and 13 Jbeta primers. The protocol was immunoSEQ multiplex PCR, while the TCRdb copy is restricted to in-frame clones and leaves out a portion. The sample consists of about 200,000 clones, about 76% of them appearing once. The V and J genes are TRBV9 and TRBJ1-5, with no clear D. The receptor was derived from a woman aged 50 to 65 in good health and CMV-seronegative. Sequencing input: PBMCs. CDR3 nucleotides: TGTGCCAGCAGCGTCGGTACAGATCAGCCCCAGCATTTT. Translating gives CASSVGTDQPQHF.